Listed here are 26 T cell receptor beta chains from one sample, sequenced in a study of identical twins. MiXCR was run by TCRdb on the 5' RACE reads, yielding one entry per CDR3 protein. Among hundreds of thousands of distinct CDR3 sequences listed, roughly 6.2% were seen once. The specimen sequenced was naive T cells sorted from blood. The receptors come from a man aged 18 to 30 in good health.

This clonotype was recorded at least ten times. The rearrangement joins TRBV4-2 to TRBJ2-1; D is undetermined. There are 15 residues in the CDR3. The ends were cut back, 0 bases at V and 5 bases at J, with 11 bases in the middle. The germline V gene encodes CDR1 LGHNA and CDR2 YNFKEQ. The CDR3: CASSQDSLPNNEQFF. The CDR3 DNA reads TGTGCCAGCAGCCAAGATAGCTTACCGAACAATGAGCAGTTCTTC.

This clonotype was recorded a few times. The rearrangement joins TRBV6-2 or TRBV6-3 to TRBJ1-5; tentatively, D is TRBD1 (5 bases). CDR1 is MNHEY, CDR2 SVGEGT, per germline. V was cut by 2 bases and J by 7 bases, with 15 bases left in between. The CDR3 length is 15 residues. In DNA, the CDR3 is TGTGCCAGCAGTTACGGGGGTGACAGTACACAGCCCCAGCATTTT. This codes for CASSYGGDSTQPQHF.

This clonotype has a count of ten or more. V gene TRBV7-8 combines with J gene TRBJ2-1; D may be TRBD2 (5 bases). This CDR3 has 15 residues. CDR1 and CDR2 (germline): SGHVS, FQNEAQ. Deletions cut 5 bases from V and 4 bases from J, with 15 bases between. In nucleotides, the CDR3 is TGTGCCAGCAGCCCCCTGAGCGGAGATTACAATGAGCAGTTCTTC. This sequence encodes CASSPLSGDYNEQFF.

This clonotype has only a few counts. This sequence joins TRBV25-1 and TRBJ1-6, with a weak D call TRBD1 (6 bases). Trimming pared 4 bases from V and 10 bases from J, leaving 14 bases between. Per germline, CDR1 MGHDK and CDR2 SYGVNS. CDR3 length: 14 residues. CDR3 protein: CASSVGGYESPLHF. DNA for the CDR3: TGTGCCAGCAGTGTCGGGGGCTACGAGTCACCCCTCCACTTT.

This clonotype came up a few times. V gene TRBV10-3 combines with J gene TRBJ2-3; D is perhaps TRBD1 (6 bases). The V gene's germline CDR1 is ENHRY and CDR2 SYGVKD. The CDR3 sequence is 15 residues long. The ends were cut back, 8 bases at V and 0 bases at J, with 15 bases in the middle. CDR3 coding DNA: TGTGCCATCTCTGTCGGGACAACCAGCACAGATACGCAGTATTTT. Translated, it gives CAISVGTTSTDTQYF.

V is TRBV9 and J is TRBJ2-4; D is perhaps TRBD1 (6 bases). Germline loops: CDR1 SGDLS, CDR2 YYNGEE. V lost 1 base, J lost 5 bases, and 13 bases lay in between. This CDR3 region has 15 residues. The CDR3 here is CASSVRAGDENIQYF. In nucleotides, the CDR3 is TGTGCCAGCAGCGTAAGGGCAGGGGACGAAAACATTCAGTACTTC.

There are many counts of this clonotype. The CDR3 spells CASSVAAYNEQFF. The CDR3 DNA reads TGTGCCAGCAGCGTAGCCGCCTACAATGAGCAGTTCTTC. The chain recombines TRBV9 with TRBJ2-1; D gene ambiguous. Germline V CDR1 and CDR2: SGDLS, YYNGEE. The CDR3 is made up of 13 amino acids. V gave up 0 bases and J gave up 2 bases, with 3 bases separating them.

This clonotype was found many times. The rearrangement links TRBV5-5 to TRBJ2-2, with D perhaps assigned TRBD1 or TRBD2 (5 bases each). The CDR3 spans 15 residues. V dropped 7 bases and J dropped 4 bases, with 17 bases sitting between them. CDR1 SGHKS and CDR2 YYEKEE come from the germline V gene (reference sequence). The CDR3 nucleotides are TGTGCCAGCGGGGACCGCGCAGTACCCACCGGGGAGCTGTTTTTT. Protein: CASGDRAVPTGELFF.

This clonotype showed up many times. The chain uses TRBV10-3 and TRBJ2-7; 15 bases are a match to TRBD2. The germline gives CDR1 ENHRY, CDR2 SYGVKD. CDR3 size: 16 residues. V lost 6 bases, J lost 1 base, and 4 bases stayed unmatched. The CDR3 DNA follows: TGTGCCATCAGCCCGGGACTAGCGGGAGGATCCTACGAGCAGTACTTC. The encoded protein is CAISPGLAGGSYEQYF.

This clonotype has a handful of counts. The chain couples TRBV7-9 to TRBJ2-3; TRBD2 matches at 7 bases. The trim removed 5 bases at V and 1 base at J, leaving 6 bases unmatched. CDR1 and CDR2 from the germline V gene are SEHNR and FQNEAQ (reference sequence). This CDR3 spans 15 amino acids. The CDR3 spells CASSNSGPGTDTQYF. CDR3 in DNA: TGTGCCAGCAGCAATAGCGGGCCCGGCACAGATACGCAGTATTTT.

This clonotype was detected ten times or more. The chain has TRBV12-3 or TRBV12-4 and TRBJ2-1, with D perhaps TRBD2 (6 bases). The length of the CDR3 is 14 residues. V lost 2 bases and J 4 bases, leaving 9 bases between the germline ends. The CDR3 protein is CASSLTGAYNEQFF. CDR3 nucleotide sequence: TGTGCCAGCAGTTTAACGGGAGCATACAATGAGCAGTTCTTC.

This CDR3 reads CASSLIGQGTYNEQFF. In nucleotides, the CDR3 is TGTGCCAGCAGTTTAATCGGACAGGGGACATACAATGAGCAGTTCTTC. V is TRBV12-3 or TRBV12-4 and J is TRBJ2-1; 9 positions match TRBD1. The CDR3 spans 16 residues. V trimming: 2 bases; J trimming: 4 bases; junction bases outside the gene matches: 6.

This clonotype was picked up a small number of times. The chain is built from TRBV4-1 and TRBJ2-1; 9 positions agree with TRBD1. CDR1 is MGHRA, CDR2 YSYEKL, per germline. V lost 3 bases, J lost 3 bases, and 6 bases stayed unmatched. The CDR3 has 16 residues. The CDR3 DNA reads as TGCGCCAGCAGCCAGGACAGGGGAATGGGCTACAATGAGCAGTTCTTC. This codes for CASSQDRGMGYNEQFF.

This clonotype was observed many times. A read error may produce the germline difference seen at one junction end. The genes are TRBV5-1 and TRBJ2-7; the match to TRBD1 covers 7 bases. Germline V gives CDR1 SGHRS, CDR2 YFSETQ. The CDR3 sequence is 13 residues long. CDR3 bases: TGTGCCAGCAGCTTAGGGACAGACTACGAGCAGTACTTC. It yields the protein CASSLGTDYEQYF.

This clonotype was picked up many times. The genes are TRBV27 and TRBJ2-1; D not certain. CDR1 and CDR2 (germline): MNHEY, SMNVEV (reference sequence). Trimming left V 0 bases short and J 6 bases short, with 15 bases between. The CDR3 is 16 residues long. The CDR3 region is CASSLSTLLYRNEQFF. As DNA, the CDR3 is TGTGCCAGCAGTTTATCCACATTACTTTACCGCAATGAGCAGTTCTTC.

This chain's CDR3 is CASSLVLSNLQETQYF. The CDR3 DNA sequence: TGCGCCAGCAGCTTGGTACTATCAAACCTACAAGAGACCCAGTACTTC. V is TRBV5-1 and J is TRBJ2-5; no clear D gene. V lost 0 bases and J lost 2, with 14 bases in between. Looked up from germline, CDR1 is SGHRS and CDR2 is YFSETQ. This CDR3 has 16 amino acids.

The chain couples TRBV12-3 or TRBV12-4 to TRBJ1-1, with a tentative D call TRBD1 (6 bases). With 5 bases removed from V and 4 bases from J, the gap between germline ends came to 14 bases. CDR3 size: 14 residues. The CDR3 spells CASSQTLTGTEAFF. The CDR3 bases are TGTGCCAGCAGTCAAACCTTGACAGGCACTGAAGCTTTCTTT.

This clonotype was picked up a small number of times. This chain uses TRBV19 with TRBJ1-4; no definite D call. Per the germline V gene, CDR1 is LNHDA and CDR2 is SQIVND (reference sequence). The germline V and J ends were trimmed by 7 bases and 8 bases, with 14 bases remaining between them. The CDR3 runs 13 residues. The CDR3 DNA reads TGTGCCAGTAACGACCTTCGGGAAGAAAAACTGTTTTTT. Translation gives CASNDLREEKLFF.

This chain connects TRBV7-2 to TRBJ1-5; D might be TRBD1 (6 bases). Germline CDR1 SGHTA, CDR2 FQGNSA. The CDR3 runs to 15 residues. Trimming left V 5 bases short and J 9 bases short, with 20 bases between. The CDR3 DNA sequence: TGTGCCAGCAGCCAGGATGGGGGGGCCCTTCGGCCCCAGCATTTT. Residues: CASSQDGGALRPQHF.

This clonotype showed up many times. The V gene is TRBV7-9, the J gene TRBJ2-1; 8 nucleotides match TRBD2. Trimming removed 7 bases from V and 5 bases from J; junction bases left unmatched: 10. CDR3 length equals 15 residues. CDR1 is SEHNR, CDR2 FQNEAQ, per germline (reference sequence). DNA for the CDR3: TGTGCCAGCAACGAACCAGCGGGAGCCCACAATGAGCAGTTCTTC. Protein product: CASNEPAGAHNEQFF.

The rearrangement joins TRBV4-1 to TRBJ1-2; D uncertain. The CDR3 is 15 amino acids. Germline loops: CDR1 MGHRA, CDR2 YSYEKL. The V end was cut by 5 bases, the J end by 5 bases, with 18 bases between. CDR3 region: CASSEPGGRKYGYTF. In nucleotides, the CDR3 is TGCGCCAGCAGCGAGCCAGGTGGCAGAAAATATGGCTACACCTTC.

As to this clonotype: A much larger clone lies one base from this, so it may be a read error. V gene TRBV29-1 combines with J gene TRBJ2-1, with D possibly matching TRBD1 (6 bases). V was cut by 5 bases and J by 6 bases, with 20 bases left in between. The length of the CDR3 is 15 residues. Germline CDR1 is SQVTM and CDR2 is ANQGSEA. The DNA for the CDR3 is TGCAGCGTTCGTACACGTAGCATGACAGGCAATGAGCAGTTCTTC. The encoded protein is CSVRTRSMTGNEQFF.

The table lists this clonotype with many counts. The chain employs TRBV12-3 or TRBV12-4 and TRBJ2-1; possibly TRBD1 or TRBD2 for D (6 bases each). CDR3 size: 12 residues. V lost 3 bases, J lost 9 bases, and 9 bases lay in between. CDR3 coding DNA: TGTGCCAGCAGTTTCGGAGGGGGTGAGCAGTTCTTC. Translation gives CASSFGGGEQFF.

The chain has TRBV15 and TRBJ2-7; 7 bases agree with TRBD2. With V trimmed by 1 base and J by 6 bases, 9 bases remained unmatched. The germline CDR1 and CDR2 sequences are LNHNV and YYDKDF (reference sequence). CDR3 length equals 15 residues. The CDR3 is CATSRGGGARGEQYF. The CDR3 DNA sequence: TGTGCCACCAGCAGAGGGGGAGGGGCCAGAGGCGAGCAGTACTTC.

This clonotype was counted ten times or more. The chain combines TRBV5-1 with TRBJ2-1; possibly TRBD2 for D (6 bases). Trimming pared 4 bases from V and 5 bases from J, leaving 16 bases between. Germline V gene data show CDR1 as SGHRS and CDR2 as YFSETQ. The CDR3 is 15 amino acids. The CDR3: CASSQDLAPHNEQFF. The CDR3 nucleotides read TGCGCCAGCAGCCAAGACCTAGCGCCACACAATGAGCAGTTCTTC.

This clonotype was seen a handful of times. The gene calls are TRBV11-2 and TRBJ2-3, with D unresolved. Trimming cost V 5 bases and J 4 bases, with 25 bases left between them. Germline-derived CDR1 and CDR2 are SGHAT and FQNNGV. CDR3 length equals 18 residues. The CDR3 region is CASSPEWDWTRMADTQYF. CDR3 DNA sequence: TGTGCCAGCAGCCCAGAGTGGGATTGGACCCGGATGGCAGATACGCAGTATTTT.